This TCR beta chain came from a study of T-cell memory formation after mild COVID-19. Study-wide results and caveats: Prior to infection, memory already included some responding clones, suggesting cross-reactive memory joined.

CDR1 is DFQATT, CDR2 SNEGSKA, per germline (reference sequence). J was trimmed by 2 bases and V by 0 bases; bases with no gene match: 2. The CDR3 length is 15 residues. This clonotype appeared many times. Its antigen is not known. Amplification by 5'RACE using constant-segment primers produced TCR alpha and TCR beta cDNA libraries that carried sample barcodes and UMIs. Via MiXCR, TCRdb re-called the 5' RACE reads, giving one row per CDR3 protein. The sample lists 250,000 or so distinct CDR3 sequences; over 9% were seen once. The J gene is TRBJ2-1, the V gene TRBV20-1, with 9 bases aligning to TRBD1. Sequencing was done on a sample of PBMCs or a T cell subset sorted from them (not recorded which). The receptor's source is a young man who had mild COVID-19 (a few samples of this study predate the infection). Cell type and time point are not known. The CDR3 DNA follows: TGCAGTGCTAGAGACCGGGACAGGGCCTACAATGAGCAGTTCTTC. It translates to CSARDRDRAYNEQFF.